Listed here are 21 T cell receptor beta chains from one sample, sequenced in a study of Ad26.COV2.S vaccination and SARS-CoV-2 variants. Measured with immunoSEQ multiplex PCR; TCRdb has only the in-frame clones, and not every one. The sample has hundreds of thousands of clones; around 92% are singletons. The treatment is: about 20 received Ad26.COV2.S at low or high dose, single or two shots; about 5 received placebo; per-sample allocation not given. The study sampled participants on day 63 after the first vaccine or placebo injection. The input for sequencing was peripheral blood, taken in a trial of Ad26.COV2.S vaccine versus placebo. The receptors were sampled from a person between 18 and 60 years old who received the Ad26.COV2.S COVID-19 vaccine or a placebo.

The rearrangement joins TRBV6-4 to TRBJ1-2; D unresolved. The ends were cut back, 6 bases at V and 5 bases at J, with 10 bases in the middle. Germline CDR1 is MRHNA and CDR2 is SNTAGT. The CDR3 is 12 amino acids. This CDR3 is CASSPDMYGYTF. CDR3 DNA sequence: TGTGCCAGCAGCCCCGACATGTATGGCTACACCTTC.

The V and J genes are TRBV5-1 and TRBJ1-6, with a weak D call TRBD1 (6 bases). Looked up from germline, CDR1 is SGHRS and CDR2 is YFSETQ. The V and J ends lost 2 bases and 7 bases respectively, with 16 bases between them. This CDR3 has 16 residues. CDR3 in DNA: TGCGCCAGCAGCTTCAATCCGGACAGCAGAAATTCACCCCTCCACTTT. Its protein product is CASSFNPDSRNSPLHF.

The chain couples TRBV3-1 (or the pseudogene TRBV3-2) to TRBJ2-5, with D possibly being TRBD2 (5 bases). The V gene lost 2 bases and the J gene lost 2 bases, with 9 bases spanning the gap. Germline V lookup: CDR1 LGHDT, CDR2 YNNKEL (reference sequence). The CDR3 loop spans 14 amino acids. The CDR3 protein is CASSQPGVQETQYF. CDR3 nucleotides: TGTGCCAGCAGCCAACCCGGGGTACAAGAGACCCAGTACTTC.

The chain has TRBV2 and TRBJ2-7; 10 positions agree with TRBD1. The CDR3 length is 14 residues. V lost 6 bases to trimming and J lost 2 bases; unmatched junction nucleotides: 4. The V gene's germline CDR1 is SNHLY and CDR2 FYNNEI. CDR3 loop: CASRGQGGPYEQYF. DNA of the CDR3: TGTGCCAGCAGAGGACAGGGGGGTCCCTACGAGCAGTACTTC.

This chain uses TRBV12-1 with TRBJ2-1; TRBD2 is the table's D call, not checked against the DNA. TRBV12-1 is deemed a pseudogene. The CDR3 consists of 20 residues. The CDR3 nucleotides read TGTGCCAGCAGCCCCCCCCCGGGACTAGCGGGGGCTCCCTCCTACAATGAGCAGTTCTTC. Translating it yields CASSPPPGLAGAPSYNEQFF.

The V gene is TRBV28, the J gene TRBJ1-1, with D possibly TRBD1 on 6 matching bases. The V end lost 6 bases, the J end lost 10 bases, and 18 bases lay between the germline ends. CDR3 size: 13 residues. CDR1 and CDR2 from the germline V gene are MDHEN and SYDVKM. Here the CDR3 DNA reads TGTGCCAGCAGCGGGGGTGTTCAGGGGAGAGCTTTCTTT. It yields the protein CASSGGVQGRAFF.

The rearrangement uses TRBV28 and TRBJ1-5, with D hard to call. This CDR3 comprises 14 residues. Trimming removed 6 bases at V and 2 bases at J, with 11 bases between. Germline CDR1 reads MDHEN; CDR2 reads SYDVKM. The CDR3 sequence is CASRVRVGNQPQHF. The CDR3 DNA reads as TGTGCCAGCAGGGTCCGGGTCGGCAATCAGCCCCAGCATTTT.

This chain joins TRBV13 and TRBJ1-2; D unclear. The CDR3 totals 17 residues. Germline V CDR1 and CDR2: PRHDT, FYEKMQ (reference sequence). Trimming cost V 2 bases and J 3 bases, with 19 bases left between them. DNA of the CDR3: TGTGCCAGCAGCTTAACTCGGACGCCAAAGAACCACTATGGCTACACCTTC. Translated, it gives CASSLTRTPKNHYGYTF.

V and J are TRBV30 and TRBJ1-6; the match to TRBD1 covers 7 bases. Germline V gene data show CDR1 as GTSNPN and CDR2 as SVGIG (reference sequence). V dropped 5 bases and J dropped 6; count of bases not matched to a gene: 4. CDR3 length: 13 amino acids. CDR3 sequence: CAWQGQPNSPLHF. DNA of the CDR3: TGTGCCTGGCAGGGACAGCCTAATTCACCCCTCCACTTT.

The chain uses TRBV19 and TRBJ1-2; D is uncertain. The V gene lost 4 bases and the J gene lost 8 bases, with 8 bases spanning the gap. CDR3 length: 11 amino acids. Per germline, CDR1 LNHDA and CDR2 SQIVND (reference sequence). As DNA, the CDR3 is TGTGCCAGTAGTAATGGCGGGGGCTACACCTTC. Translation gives CASSNGGGYTF.

The CDR3 sequence: CASSLARGPRDTQYF. CDR3 nucleotide sequence: TGTGCCAGCAGTTTGGCCAGGGGGCCCCGGGATACGCAGTATTTT. The V call is TRBV28, the J call TRBJ2-3, with TRBD1 identical over 8 bases. V lost 3 bases to trimming and J lost 6 bases; unmatched junction nucleotides: 8. CDR1 is MDHEN, CDR2 SYDVKM, per germline. This CDR3 comprises 15 residues.

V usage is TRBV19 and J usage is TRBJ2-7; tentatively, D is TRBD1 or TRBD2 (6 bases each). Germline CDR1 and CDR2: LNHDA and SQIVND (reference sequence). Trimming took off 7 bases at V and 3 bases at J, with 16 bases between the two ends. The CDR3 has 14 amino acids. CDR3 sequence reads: CASNGGTTFYEQYF. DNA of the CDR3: TGTGCCAGTAACGGGGGCACGACTTTCTACGAGCAGTACTTC.

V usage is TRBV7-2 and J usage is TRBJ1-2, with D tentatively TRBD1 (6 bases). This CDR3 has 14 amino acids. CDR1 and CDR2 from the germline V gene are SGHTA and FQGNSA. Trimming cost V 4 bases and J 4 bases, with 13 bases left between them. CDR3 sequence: CASSSGELVYGYTF. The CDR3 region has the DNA TGTGCCAGCAGCTCAGGGGAACTAGTCTATGGCTACACCTTC. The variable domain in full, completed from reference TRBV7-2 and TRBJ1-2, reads GAGVSQSPSNKVTEKGKDVELRCDPISGHTALYWYRQSLGQGLEFLIYFQGNSAPDKSGLPSDRFSAERTGGSVSTLTIQRTQQEDSAVYLCASSSGELVYGYTFGSGTRLTVV.

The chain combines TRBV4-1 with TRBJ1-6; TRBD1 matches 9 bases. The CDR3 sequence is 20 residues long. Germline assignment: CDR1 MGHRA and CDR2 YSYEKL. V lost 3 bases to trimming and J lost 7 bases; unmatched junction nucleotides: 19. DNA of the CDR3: TGCGCCAGCAGCCAGCCAGCCAGGACGGGACAGGGCTTGAGGAATTCACCCCTCCACTTT. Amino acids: CASSQPARTGQGLRNSPLHF.

The CDR3 sequence is CSARYGEKLFF. The CDR3 bases are TGCAGTGCTAGATACGGCGAAAAACTGTTTTTT. The rearrangement links TRBV20-1 to TRBJ1-4; D gene ambiguous. CDR1 is DFQATT and CDR2 is SNEGSKA in the germline V gene (reference sequence). This CDR3 is built from 11 residues. V was cut by 2 bases and J by 8 bases, with 6 bases left in between.

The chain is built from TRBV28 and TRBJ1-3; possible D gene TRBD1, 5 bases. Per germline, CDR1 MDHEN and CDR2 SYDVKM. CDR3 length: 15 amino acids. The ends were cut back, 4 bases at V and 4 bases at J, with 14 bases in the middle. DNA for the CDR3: TGTGCCAGCAGTTCCATGGGAGGGGCCGGAAACACCATATATTTT. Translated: CASSSMGGAGNTIYF.

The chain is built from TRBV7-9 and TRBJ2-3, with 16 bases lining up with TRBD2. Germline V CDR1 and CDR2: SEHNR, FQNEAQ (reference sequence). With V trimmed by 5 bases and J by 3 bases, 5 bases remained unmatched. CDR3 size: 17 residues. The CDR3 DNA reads TGTGCCAGCAGCGGGACTAGCGGGGGGGCCTGGACAGATACGCAGTATTTT. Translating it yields CASSGTSGGAWTDTQYF.

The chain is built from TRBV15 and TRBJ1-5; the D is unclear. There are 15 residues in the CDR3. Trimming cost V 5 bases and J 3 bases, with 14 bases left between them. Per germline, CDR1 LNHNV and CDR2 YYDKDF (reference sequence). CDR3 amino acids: CATSSTEGYNQPQHF. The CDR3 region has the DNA TGTGCCACCAGCTCTACTGAGGGTTACAATCAGCCCCAGCATTTT.

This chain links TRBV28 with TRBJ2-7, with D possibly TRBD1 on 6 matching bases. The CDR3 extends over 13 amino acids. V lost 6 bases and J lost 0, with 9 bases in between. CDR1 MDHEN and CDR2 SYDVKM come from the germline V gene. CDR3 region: CASSHRASYEQYF. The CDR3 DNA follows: TGTGCCAGCAGCCACAGGGCCTCCTACGAGCAGTACTTC.

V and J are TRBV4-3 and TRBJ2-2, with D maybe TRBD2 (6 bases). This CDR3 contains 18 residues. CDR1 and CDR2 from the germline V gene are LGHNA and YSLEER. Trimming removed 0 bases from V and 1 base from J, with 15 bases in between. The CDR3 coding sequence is TGCGCCAGCAGCCAAGATCTAGTATGGGGGGTGAACACCGGGGAGCTGTTTTTT. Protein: CASSQDLVWGVNTGELFF.

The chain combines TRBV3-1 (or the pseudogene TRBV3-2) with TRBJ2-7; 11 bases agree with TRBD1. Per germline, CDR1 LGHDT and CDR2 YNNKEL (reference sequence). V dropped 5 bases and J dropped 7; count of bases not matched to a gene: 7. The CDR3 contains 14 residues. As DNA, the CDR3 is TGTGCCAGCAGCAACACCGGGACAGGGGGAGAGCAGTACTTC. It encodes CASSNTGTGGEQYF.